The sequence of this TCR beta chain was determined in a study of early T cells in non-severe SARS-CoV-2 infection (dated by TCRdb to the early 2020s). Study-level background: Bulk RNA from unsorted whole blood was used for TCR sequencing, so alpha and beta chains could not be paired.

The study was a case-control design nested within a healthcare worker cohort in London, UK, with weekly nasopharyngeal swab PCR tests and blood sampling. Healthcare workers were recruited during the week of the UK lockdown, between 23 and 31 March 2020, and followed weekly for up to about 15 weeks. Beyond this particular receptor, the publication reports: VDJdb matching was skewed toward anti-spike CD8 responses, so virus-specific expansions were likely underestimated and private and CD4 specificities were missed.

From its cysteine to its phenylalanine, the CDR3 spans 15 amino acids. Kept here is only the CDR3 DNA, which spans 45 bases and is read in frame from base 1. The germline V gene supplies CDR1 SGHRS and CDR2 YFSETQ. Trimming removed 4 bases from V and 1 base from J; the gene matches leave 3 bases unexplained. Many counts were recorded for this clonotype. The antigen it binds to is not known. No base qualities exist here, and no much larger clone lies one base off it. The protocol used for the library was 5' RACE. The instrument given in TCRdb is NextSeq 500. Unique molecular identifiers were attached to individual cDNA molecules in the TCR library protocol so that sequencing error and PCR bias could be corrected. TCR alpha and beta chains were both sequenced, and the abundances of alpha and beta sequences in each sample were closely correlated with each other. Regarding the original processing steps: V gene, J gene and CDR3 annotation of TCR sequences was performed with Decombinator V4. TCRs were defined as expanded if a significant change between any two time points was detected under a Poisson model with p below 0.0001. TCR abundances were normalised to the total number of TCRs sequenced per sample and were expressed as counts per million. TRAV1-2 paired with TRAJ12, TRAJ20 or TRAJ33 defined MAIT TCRs, while TRAV10 paired with TRAJ18 defined iNKT TCRs. VDJdb, accessed on 1 November 2021, was searched for TCRs annotated for CMV, EBV and SARS-CoV-2, and TCRs annotated for more than one antigen were excluded. TCRdb redid the processing of the public reads, applying fastp at Q25 and MiXCR, and retained in-frame beta chains. CDR3 protein duplicates are merged, each entry listing the most common genes and DNA. These V and J calls derive from TCRdb rather than the authors' analysis. This sample gives tens of thousands of distinct CDR3 sequences in total; roughly 6% of them show up just once. Around 12% of the sample rests with the top ten.

Recombination connected TRBV5-1 to TRBJ2-1; TRBD1 lines up with 9 middle nucleotides. The source is an adult who was a healthcare worker with PCR-confirmed SARS-CoV-2 infection or an uninfected control (not recorded which). The sequenced material came from whole blood. The CDR3 region has the sequence CASSPGQGSYNEQFF. The DNA reads TGCGCCAGCAGCCCTGGACAGGGGTCCTACAATGAGCAGTTCTTC.